The 22 T cell receptor beta chains given below trace back to one sample, sequenced in a study of OX40 agonist ivuxolimab in advanced cancers. Method: immunoSEQ multiplex PCR; TCRdb's copy keeps in-frame clones and lacks some. The sample has roughly 92,000 clones, 92% seen once. The sequencing here drew on CD4+ or CD8+ T cells sorted from blood, taken in a trial of the OX40 agonist ivuxolimab. All receptors derive from an adult with an advanced solid tumor such as melanoma, head and neck, liver or kidney cancer.

The chain joins TRBV10-2 to TRBJ2-3; tentative D call: TRBD1 (5 bases). The V end lost 5 bases, the J end lost 0 bases, and 9 bases lay between the germline ends. The CDR3 contains 14 residues. CDR1 is WSHSY, CDR2 SAAADI, per germline. The CDR3 region has the DNA TGCGCCAGCAGTAACAGGTTTAGCACAGATACGCAGTATTTT. Protein product: CASSNRFSTDTQYF.

The chain couples TRBV9 to TRBJ1-5; the D gene is possibly TRBD1 (5 bases). Trimming removed 3 bases from V and 7 bases from J, with 17 bases in between. Germline-derived CDR1 and CDR2 are SGDLS and YYNGEE. This CDR3 spans 15 amino acids. CDR3: CASSAGLASIQPQHF. DNA of the CDR3: TGTGCCAGCAGCGCGGGACTCGCCAGCATCCAGCCCCAGCATTTT.

The rearrangement joins TRBV10-3 to TRBJ2-7, with TRBD2 identical over 9 bases. V lost 0 bases, J lost 3 bases, and 3 bases stayed unmatched. The CDR3 has 15 amino acids. Per germline, CDR1 ENHRY and CDR2 SYGVKD. DNA for the CDR3: TGTGCCATCAGTGAGTCTGCGACTAGCGGCTACGAGCAGTACTTC. Protein sequence: CAISESATSGYEQYF.

This clone showed up just once. V and J are TRBV7-6 and TRBJ1-1; the D is unclear. This CDR3 spans 15 amino acids. The germline gives CDR1 SGHVS, CDR2 FNYEAQ. V was cut by 1 base and J by 0 bases, with 9 bases left in between. The CDR3 loop is CASSLGAPMNTEAFF. CDR3 DNA: TGTGCCAGCAGCTTAGGCGCGCCCATGAACACTGAAGCTTTCTTT.

The gene calls are TRBV4-1 and TRBJ1-1, with TRBD1 matching over 7 bases. V shed 0 bases, J shed 5 bases, and the junction held 12 bases outside the gene matches. Germline lookup yields CDR1 MGHRA and CDR2 YSYEKL. The CDR3 is made up of 17 amino acids. CDR3 in DNA: TGCGCCAGCAGCCAAGATATGAGGGGGCAAAAGGTGACTGAAGCTTTCTTT. Amino acids: CASSQDMRGQKVTEAFF.

Of note for this clone: Other DNA sequences in this specimen translate into the identical CDR3. The chain has TRBV27 and TRBJ2-3; no definite D call. The ends were cut back, 3 bases at V and 6 bases at J, with 4 bases in the middle. CDR3 size: 11 residues. Germline assignment: CDR1 MNHEY and CDR2 SMNVEV (reference sequence). CDR3 in amino acids: CASSFGDTQYF. CDR3 sequence (DNA): TGTGCCAGCAGTTTCGGGGATACGCAGTATTTT.

The chain combines TRBV9 with TRBJ1-2; D is ambiguous. Germline V lookup: CDR1 SGDLS, CDR2 YYNGEE. The CDR3 runs to 17 residues. Trimming pared 6 bases from V and 0 bases from J, leaving 21 bases between. Written as DNA, the CDR3 is TGTGCCAGCACCCCCTGGGGAGGGCCCAACGCTAACTATGGCTACACCTTC. Translated, it gives CASTPWGGPNANYGYTF.

The rearrangement joins TRBV7-9 to TRBJ1-5, with 7 positions matching TRBD1. The CDR3 is 14 residues long. V lost 4 bases to trimming and J lost 1 base; unmatched junction nucleotides: 1. The germline V gene encodes CDR1 SEHNR and CDR2 FQNEAQ (reference sequence). The CDR3 DNA reads TGTGCCAGCAGCTCGACAGGGAGCAATCAGCCCCAGCATTTT. Protein: CASSSTGSNQPQHF.

The chain links TRBV11-2 to TRBJ2-7; tentatively, D is TRBD1 (5 bases). Germline lookup yields CDR1 SGHAT and CDR2 FQNNGV. Trimming stripped 3 bases from V and 10 bases from J, with 13 bases between. The CDR3 covers 12 residues. Here the CDR3 reads CASSFTVQEQYF. CDR3 nucleotide sequence: TGTGCCAGCAGCTTTACCGTACAGGAACAGTACTTC. The full variable domain, in which reference TRBV11-2 and TRBJ2-7 provide the parts outside the CDR3, is EAGVAQSPRYKIIEKRQSVAFWCNPISGHATLYWYQQILGQGPKLLIQFQNNGVVDDSQLPKDRFSAERLKGVDSTLKIQPAKLEDSAVYLCASSFTVQEQYFGPGTRLTVT.

The chain joins TRBV14 to TRBJ2-7; D is ambiguous. Germline V gives CDR1 SGHDN, CDR2 FVKESK. The CDR3 is made up of 12 amino acids. V gave up 1 base and J gave up 5 bases, with 6 bases separating them. The CDR3 DNA reads as TGTGCCAGCAGCCAAGGTAGGGACGAGCAGTACTTC. The encoded protein is CASSQGRDEQYF.

This clone turned up a few times. The chain combines TRBV29-1 with TRBJ2-3, with TRBD2 matching over 9 bases. Germline V CDR1 and CDR2: SQVTM, ANQGSEA. Germline trimming cut 1 base from V and 1 base from J; bases unmatched to any gene: 6. There are 16 residues in the CDR3. The CDR3 loop reads CSVEGRSGGRTDTQYF. The CDR3 DNA sequence: TGCAGCGTTGAAGGTAGGAGCGGGGGGCGCACAGATACGCAGTATTTT.

About this clone itself: The sample contains more than one DNA sequence encoding this CDR3. The V call is TRBV27, the J call TRBJ2-1; no reliable D call. The V gene's germline CDR1 is MNHEY and CDR2 SMNVEV (reference sequence). The CDR3 has 15 residues. The V and J ends lost 0 bases and 1 base respectively, with 7 bases between them. Here the CDR3 DNA reads TGTGCCAGCAGTTTATCTTCAGGTTCCTACAATGAGCAGTTCTTC. Amino acid sequence: CASSLSSGSYNEQFF.

The CDR3, as DNA: TGTGCCAGCAGTTCCTTACTTGATGAGCAGTTCTTC. It encodes CASSSLLDEQFF. The chain links TRBV6-1 to TRBJ2-1; D is uncertain. Trimming left V 5 bases short and J 8 bases short, with 10 bases between. Germline V CDR1 and CDR2: MNHNS, SASEGT. The CDR3 sequence is 12 residues long.

The CDR3 sequence is CASSELAEYQETQYF. The CDR3 nucleotides read TGCGCCAGCAGTGAACTAGCAGAATACCAAGAGACCCAGTACTTC. The genes are TRBV10-2 and TRBJ2-5, with D possibly TRBD2 on 6 matching bases. The ends were cut back, 3 bases at V and 0 bases at J, with 11 bases in the middle. Germline lookup yields CDR1 WSHSY and CDR2 SAAADI. The length of the CDR3 is 15 residues.

Only one count was recorded for this clone. The chain recombines TRBV13 with TRBJ2-3; 11 nucleotides align to TRBD2. The V segment lost 3 bases and the J segment 4 bases; nucleotides outside the gene matches: 6. The germline V gene has CDR1 PRHDT and CDR2 FYEKMQ (reference sequence). The CDR3 sequence is 16 residues long. This CDR3 is CASSFNEGLAADTQYF. CDR3 sequence (DNA): TGTGCCAGCAGCTTCAATGAGGGACTAGCGGCAGATACGCAGTATTTT.

The CDR3 DNA reads TGCGCCAGCAGTGCCGCCACTAGCGGGATAAACTACAATGAGCAGTTCTTC. Translated: CASSAATSGINYNEQFF. J is TRBJ2-1 and V is TRBV10-2, with TRBD2 matching over 10 bases. The J segment lost 3 bases and the V segment lost 4 bases, leaving 9 bases of the junction unmatched. Germline values: CDR1 WSHSY, CDR2 SAAADI. The CDR3 loop spans 17 amino acids.

The chain links TRBV27 to TRBJ2-1; TRBD2 might be the D (6 bases). V was pared by 0 bases and J by 7 bases, with 10 bases between. The germline V gene encodes CDR1 MNHEY and CDR2 SMNVEV (reference sequence). This CDR3 contains 14 residues. CDR3: CASSLSGGVNEQFF. In DNA form, the CDR3 reads TGTGCCAGCAGTTTATCGGGAGGCGTAAATGAGCAGTTCTTC.

The chain links TRBV9 to TRBJ2-5; 7 positions match TRBD1. This CDR3 region has 15 residues. The trim removed 3 bases at V and 1 base at J, leaving 6 bases unmatched. The V gene's germline CDR1 is SGDLS and CDR2 YYNGEE. CDR3 loop: CASSEGQSSQETQYF. The CDR3 DNA reads as TGTGCCAGCAGCGAGGGACAGTCCTCCCAAGAGACCCAGTACTTC.

The rearrangement joins TRBV5-4 to TRBJ2-7; unclear D gene. The germline V gene has CDR1 SGHNT and CDR2 YYREEE (reference sequence). V was clipped by 0 bases and J by 1 base, with 2 bases between them. The CDR3 extends over 12 amino acids. The CDR3 here is CASSLASYEQYF. The CDR3 DNA is TGTGCCAGCAGCTTGGCGTCCTACGAGCAGTACTTC.

This rearrangement joins TRBV29-1 to TRBJ1-2; perhaps TRBD1 as D (6 bases). The V and J ends lost 4 bases and 2 bases respectively, with 17 bases between them. Germline V gene sequence: CDR1 SQVTM, CDR2 ANQGSEA. This CDR3 is built from 15 residues. The CDR3 loop is CSVVSWTESNYGYTF. CDR3 nucleotide sequence: TGCAGCGTTGTTAGTTGGACAGAATCCAACTATGGCTACACCTTC.

The V and J genes are TRBV9 and TRBJ2-5; D possibly corresponds to TRBD1 (6 bases). Trimming stripped 2 bases from V and 2 bases from J, with 10 bases between. The length of the CDR3 is 14 residues. Germline-derived CDR1 and CDR2 are SGDLS and YYNGEE. The CDR3 reads CASSVRQEQETQYF. The CDR3 region has the DNA TGTGCCAGCAGCGTGAGACAGGAGCAAGAGACCCAGTACTTC.

The chain links TRBV6-6 to TRBJ1-6; 10 bases map to TRBD1. The CDR3 spans 16 residues. The V segment lost 6 bases and the J segment 6 bases; nucleotides outside the gene matches: 8. CDR1 is MNHNY and CDR2 is SVGAGI in the germline V gene (reference sequence). CDR3 region: CASSPGQGFFNSPLHF. The CDR3 bases are TGTGCCAGCAGCCCGGGACAGGGGTTTTTTAATTCACCCCTCCACTTT.